This T cell receptor (beta chain) was identified during a study of blood T cell repertoires in COVID-19. Study summary: Researchers got acute and convalescent COVID-19 samples from the United States, Italy and Spain.

The J segment lost 2 bases and the V segment lost 0 bases, leaving 11 bases of the junction unmatched. Germline V gene lookup returns CDR1 SGHDT and CDR2 YYEEEE. This CDR3 is built from 18 residues. The data were produced by immunoSEQ multiplex PCR, yet TCRdb's version contains in-frame clones alone and is incomplete. The sample includes about 100,000 clones, about 90% of them seen just once. The chain carries TRBV5-6 and TRBJ2-5; 9 nucleotides align to TRBD2. Sequenced material: peripheral blood. The origin of this receptor is a young man in a cohort sampled during active COVID-19. Written as DNA, the CDR3 is TGTGCCAGCAGCTTGGCCGGTAGCGGGGGTTTTCTTCAAGAGACCCAGTACTTC. It codes for CASSLAGSGGFLQETQYF.